The source of this T cell receptor beta chain is a study of CD8 T cells in acute hepatitis C reinfection. This clone showed up just a few times. Described time point: naive CD8 control sorted from an acute-time-point sample. The CDR3 covers 16 residues. CDR1 is LGHNT, CDR2 FRNRAP, per germline. With 5 bases clipped from V and 6 bases from J, the junction kept 13 bases outside the gene matches. Clones were read by immunoSEQ multiplex PCR, and TCRdb kept only the in-frame ones, dropping some. Of approximately 39,000 clones listed, around nine tenths are singletons. The chain recombines TRBV12-5 with TRBJ2-3; 8 bases map to TRBD1. The clonotype originates from a man aged 30 to 39 with chronic hepatitis C. The sample was naive CD8+ T cells from PBMCs. CDR3 sequence (DNA): TGTGCTAGTGGTGATCCCGGGACAGGCCACACGGATACGCAGTATTTT. Amino acid sequence: CASGDPGTGHTDTQYF.